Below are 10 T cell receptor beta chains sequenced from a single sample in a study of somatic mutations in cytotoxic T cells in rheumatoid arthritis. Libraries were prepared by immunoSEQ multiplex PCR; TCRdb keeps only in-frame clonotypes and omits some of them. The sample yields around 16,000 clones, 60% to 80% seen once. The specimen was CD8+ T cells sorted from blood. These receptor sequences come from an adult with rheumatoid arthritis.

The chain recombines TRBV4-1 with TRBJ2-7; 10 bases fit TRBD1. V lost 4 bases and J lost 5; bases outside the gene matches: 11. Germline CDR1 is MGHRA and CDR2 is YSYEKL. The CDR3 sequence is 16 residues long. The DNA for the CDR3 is TGCGCCAGCAGCCCTAAGGCGGGACAGGGGAGACACGAGCAGTACTTC. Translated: CASSPKAGQGRHEQYF.

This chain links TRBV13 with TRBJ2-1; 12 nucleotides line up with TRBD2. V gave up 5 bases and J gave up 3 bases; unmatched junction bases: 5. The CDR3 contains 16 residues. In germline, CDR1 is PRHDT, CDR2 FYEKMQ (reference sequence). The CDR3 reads CASSPRLAGDYNEQFF. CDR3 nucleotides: TGTGCCAGCAGCCCGAGACTAGCGGGAGACTACAATGAGCAGTTCTTC. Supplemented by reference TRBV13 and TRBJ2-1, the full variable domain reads AAGVIQSPRHLIKEKRETATLKCYPIPRHDTVYWYQQGPGQDPQFLISFYEKMQSDKGSIPDRFSAQQFSDYHSELNMSSLELGDSALYFCASSPRLAGDYNEQFFGPGTRLTVL.

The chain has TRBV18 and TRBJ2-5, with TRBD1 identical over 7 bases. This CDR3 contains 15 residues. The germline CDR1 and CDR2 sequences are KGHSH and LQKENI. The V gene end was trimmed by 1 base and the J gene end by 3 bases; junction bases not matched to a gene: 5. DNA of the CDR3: TGTGCCAGCTCACCACTTACCCAGGGGGAAGAGACCCAGTACTTC. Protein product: CASSPLTQGEETQYF.

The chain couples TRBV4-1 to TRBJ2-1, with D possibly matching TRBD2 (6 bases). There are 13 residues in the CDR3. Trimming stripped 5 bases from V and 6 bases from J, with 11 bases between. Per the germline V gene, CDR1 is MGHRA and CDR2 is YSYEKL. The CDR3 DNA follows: TGCGCCAGCAGCGTCCGGGACTTCAATGAGCAGTTCTTC. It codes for CASSVRDFNEQFF.

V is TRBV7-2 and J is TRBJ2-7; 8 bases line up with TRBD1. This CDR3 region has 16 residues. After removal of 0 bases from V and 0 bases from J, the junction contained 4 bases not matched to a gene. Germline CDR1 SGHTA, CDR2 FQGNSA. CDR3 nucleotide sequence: TGTGCCAGCAGCTTAGCGGCGACAGGGGTCTCCTACGAGCAGTACTTC. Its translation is CASSLAATGVSYEQYF.

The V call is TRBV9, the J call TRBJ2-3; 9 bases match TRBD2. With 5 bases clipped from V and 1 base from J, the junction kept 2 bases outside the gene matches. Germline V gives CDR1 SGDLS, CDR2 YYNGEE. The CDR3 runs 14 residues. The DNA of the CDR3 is TGTGCCAGCAGTTGGACTAGCGGCACAGATACGCAGTATTTT. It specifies CASSWTSGTDTQYF.

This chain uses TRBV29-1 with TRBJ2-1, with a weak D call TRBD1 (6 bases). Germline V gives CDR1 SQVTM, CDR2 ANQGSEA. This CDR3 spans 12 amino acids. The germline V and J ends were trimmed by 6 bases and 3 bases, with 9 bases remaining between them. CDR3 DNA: TGCAGCGTCCAGGACAGCTACAATGAGCAGTTCTTC. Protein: CSVQDSYNEQFF.

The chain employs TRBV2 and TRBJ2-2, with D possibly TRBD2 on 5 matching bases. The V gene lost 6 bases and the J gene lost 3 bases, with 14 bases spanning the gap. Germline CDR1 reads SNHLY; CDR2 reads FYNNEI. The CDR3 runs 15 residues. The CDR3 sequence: CASSGVFTDTGELFF. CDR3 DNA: TGTGCCAGCAGCGGGGTCTTTACGGACACCGGGGAGCTGTTTTTT.

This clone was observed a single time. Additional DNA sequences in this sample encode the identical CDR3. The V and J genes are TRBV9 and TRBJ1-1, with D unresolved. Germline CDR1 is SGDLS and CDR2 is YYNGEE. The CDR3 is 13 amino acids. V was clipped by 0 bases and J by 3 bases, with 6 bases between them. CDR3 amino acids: CASSVAGYTEAFF. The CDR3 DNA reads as TGTGCCAGCAGCGTAGCTGGCTACACTGAAGCTTTCTTT.

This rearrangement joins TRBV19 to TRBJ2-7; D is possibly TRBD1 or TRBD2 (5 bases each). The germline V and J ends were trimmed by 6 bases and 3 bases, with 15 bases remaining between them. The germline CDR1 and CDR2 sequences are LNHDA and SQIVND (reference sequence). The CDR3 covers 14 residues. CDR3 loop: CASRSGPRSYEQYF. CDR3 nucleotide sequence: TGTGCCAGTAGGTCGGGACCCCGTAGCTACGAGCAGTACTTC.